This T cell receptor (beta chain) was documented in a study of neurological immune-mediated disorders. Trimming removed 4 bases at V and 5 bases at J, with 11 bases between. This CDR3 has 14 amino acids. Germline V gene lookup returns CDR1 SGHTA and CDR2 FQGNSA. MiXCR, applied by TCRdb to the 5' RACE reads, yields one record per CDR3 protein. This sample has about 70,000 distinct CDR3 sequences, with roughly 4.8% found just once. The table lists this clonotype with many counts. V and J are TRBV7-2 and TRBJ2-2; D is perhaps TRBD2 (6 bases). The sequence was collected from a woman aged 70-85 years with multiple sclerosis. The sample taken for sequencing was PBMCs. The CDR3 sequence is CASSSRLGTGELFF. CDR3 DNA: TGTGCCAGCAGCTCTCGACTAGGTACCGGGGAGCTGTTTTTT.